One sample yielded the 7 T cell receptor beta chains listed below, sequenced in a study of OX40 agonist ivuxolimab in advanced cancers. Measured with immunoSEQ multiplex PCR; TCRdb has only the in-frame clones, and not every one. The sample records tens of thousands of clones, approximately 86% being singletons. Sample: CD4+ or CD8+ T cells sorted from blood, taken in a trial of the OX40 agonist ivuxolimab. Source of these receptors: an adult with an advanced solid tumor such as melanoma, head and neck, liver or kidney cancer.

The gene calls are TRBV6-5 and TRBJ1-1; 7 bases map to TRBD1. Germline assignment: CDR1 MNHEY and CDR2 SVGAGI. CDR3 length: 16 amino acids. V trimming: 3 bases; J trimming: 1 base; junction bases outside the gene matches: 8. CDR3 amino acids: CASSYYLGTANTEAFF. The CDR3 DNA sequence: TGTGCCAGCAGTTATTACCTCGGGACAGCGAACACTGAAGCTTTCTTT.

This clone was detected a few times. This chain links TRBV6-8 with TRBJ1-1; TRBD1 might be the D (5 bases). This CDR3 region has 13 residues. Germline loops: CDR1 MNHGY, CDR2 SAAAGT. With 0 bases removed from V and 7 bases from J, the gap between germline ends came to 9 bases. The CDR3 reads CASSYSGGDEAFF. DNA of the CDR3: TGTGCCAGCAGTTACTCGGGAGGGGATGAAGCTTTCTTT.

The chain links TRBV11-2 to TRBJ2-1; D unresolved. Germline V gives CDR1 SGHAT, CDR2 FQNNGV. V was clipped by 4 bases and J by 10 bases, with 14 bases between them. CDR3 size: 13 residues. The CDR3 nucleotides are TGTGCCAGCAGCTCCCATTCAAGGGTCGAGCAGTTCTTC. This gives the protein CASSSHSRVEQFF.

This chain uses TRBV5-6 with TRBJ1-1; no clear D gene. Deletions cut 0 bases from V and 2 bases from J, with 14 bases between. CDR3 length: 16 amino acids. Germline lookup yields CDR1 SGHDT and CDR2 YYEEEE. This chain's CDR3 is CASSLGGHEINTEAFF. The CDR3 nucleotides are TGTGCCAGCAGCTTGGGAGGGCACGAGATCAACACTGAAGCTTTCTTT.

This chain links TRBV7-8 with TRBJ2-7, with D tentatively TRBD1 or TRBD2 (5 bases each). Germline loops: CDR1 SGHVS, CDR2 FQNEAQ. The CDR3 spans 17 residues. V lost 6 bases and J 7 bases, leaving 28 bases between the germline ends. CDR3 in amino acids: CASRPPQVGAPSVEQYF. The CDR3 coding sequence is TGTGCCAGCAGACCTCCCCAAGTCGGGGCCCCCTCCGTAGAGCAGTACTTC.

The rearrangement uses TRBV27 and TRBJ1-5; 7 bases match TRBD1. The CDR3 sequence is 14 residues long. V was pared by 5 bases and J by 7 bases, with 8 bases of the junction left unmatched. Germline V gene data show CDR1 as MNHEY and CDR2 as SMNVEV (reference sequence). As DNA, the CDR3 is TGTGCCAGCAGTATGGACAGGCGGGGACAGCCCCAGCATTTT. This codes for CASSMDRRGQPQHF.

This CDR3 is CASSPTWTNLNTEAFF. The CDR3 bases are TGTGCCAGCAGTCCAACCTGGACGAATTTGAACACTGAAGCTTTCTTT. The chain uses TRBV27 and TRBJ1-1, with D unresolved. V lost 5 bases and J 0 bases, leaving 16 bases between the germline ends. The CDR3 covers 16 residues. Per the germline V gene, CDR1 is MNHEY and CDR2 is SMNVEV (reference sequence).